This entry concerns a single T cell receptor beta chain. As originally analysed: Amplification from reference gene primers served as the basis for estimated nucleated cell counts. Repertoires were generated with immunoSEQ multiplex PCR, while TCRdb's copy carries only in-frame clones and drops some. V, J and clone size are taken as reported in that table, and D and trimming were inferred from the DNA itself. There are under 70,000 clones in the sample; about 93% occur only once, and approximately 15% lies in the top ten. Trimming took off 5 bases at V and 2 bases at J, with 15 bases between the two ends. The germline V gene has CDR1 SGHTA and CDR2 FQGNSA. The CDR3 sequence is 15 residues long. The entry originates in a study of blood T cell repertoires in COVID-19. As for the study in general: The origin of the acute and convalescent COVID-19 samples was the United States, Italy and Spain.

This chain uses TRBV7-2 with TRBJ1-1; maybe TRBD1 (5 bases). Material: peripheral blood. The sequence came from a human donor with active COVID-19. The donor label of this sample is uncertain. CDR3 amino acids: CASSLSKGLNTEAFF. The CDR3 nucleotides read TGTGCCAGCAGCCTAAGTAAGGGGCTTAACACTGAAGCTTTCTTT.